This T cell receptor beta chain was obtained from a study of OX40 agonist ivuxolimab in advanced cancers. CDR3 length: 14 amino acids. Germline-derived CDR1 and CDR2 are SGDLS and YYNGEE. Trimming removed 4 bases at V and 2 bases at J, with 13 bases between. Here immunoSEQ multiplex PCR was the method, and the copy in TCRdb shows in-frame clones only, minus some. The repertoire holds fewer than 85,000 clones, with approximately 86% as singletons. Prior autoimmune disease or systemic immunosuppression barred patients. The gene calls are TRBV9 and TRBJ2-7; D is uncertain. The origin of this receptor is an adult with an advanced solid tumor such as melanoma, head and neck, liver or kidney cancer. Sequencing used CD4+ or CD8+ T cells sorted from blood, obtained in a trial of the OX40 agonist ivuxolimab. The CDR3 DNA reads as TGTGCCAGCAGCTACAGCTCCCGGACCTACGAGCAGTACTTC. Encoded protein: CASSYSSRTYEQYF.